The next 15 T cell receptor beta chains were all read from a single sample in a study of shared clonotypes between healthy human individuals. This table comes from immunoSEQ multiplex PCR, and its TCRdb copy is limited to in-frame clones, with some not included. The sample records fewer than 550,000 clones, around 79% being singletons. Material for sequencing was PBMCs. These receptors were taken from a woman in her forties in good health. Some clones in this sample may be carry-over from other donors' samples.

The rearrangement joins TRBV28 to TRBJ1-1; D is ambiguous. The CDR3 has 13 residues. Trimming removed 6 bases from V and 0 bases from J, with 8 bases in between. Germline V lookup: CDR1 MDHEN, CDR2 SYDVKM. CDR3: CASRSYLNTEAFF. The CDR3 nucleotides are TGTGCCAGCAGATCCTATCTGAACACTGAAGCTTTCTTT. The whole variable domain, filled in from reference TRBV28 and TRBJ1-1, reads DVKVTQSSRYLVKRTGEKVFLECVQDMDHENMFWYRQDPGLGLRLIYFSYDVKMKEKGDIPEGYSVSREKKERFSLILESASTNQTSMYLCASRSYLNTEAFFGQGTRLTVV.

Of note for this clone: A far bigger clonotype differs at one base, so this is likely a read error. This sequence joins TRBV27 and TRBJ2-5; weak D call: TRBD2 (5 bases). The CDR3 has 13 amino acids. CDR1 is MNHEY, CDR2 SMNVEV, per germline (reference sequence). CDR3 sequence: CASSLSEEETRYF. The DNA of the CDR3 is TGTGCCAGCAGTTTATCGGAGGAAGAGACCCGGTACTTC.

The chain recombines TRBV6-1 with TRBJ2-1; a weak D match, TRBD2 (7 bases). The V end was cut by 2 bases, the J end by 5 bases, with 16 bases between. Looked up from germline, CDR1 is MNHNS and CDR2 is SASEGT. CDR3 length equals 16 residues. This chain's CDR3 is CASSEWGGRENNEQFF. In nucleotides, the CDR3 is TGTGCCAGCAGTGAATGGGGGGGGCGGGAGAACAATGAGCAGTTCTTC.

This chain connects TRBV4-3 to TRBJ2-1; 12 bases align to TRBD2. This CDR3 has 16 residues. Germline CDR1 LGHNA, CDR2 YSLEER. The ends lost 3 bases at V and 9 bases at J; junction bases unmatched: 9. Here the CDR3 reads CASSQLAGGIQGEQFF. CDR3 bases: TGCGCCAGCAGCCAGCTAGCGGGAGGGATACAAGGTGAGCAGTTCTTC.

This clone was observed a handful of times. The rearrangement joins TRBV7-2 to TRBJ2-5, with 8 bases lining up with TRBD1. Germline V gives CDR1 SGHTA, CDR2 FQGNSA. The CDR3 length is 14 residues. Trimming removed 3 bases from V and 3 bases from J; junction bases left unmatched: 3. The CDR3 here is CASSFPDREETQYF. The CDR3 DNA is TGTGCCAGCAGCTTCCCGGACAGGGAAGAGACCCAGTACTTC.

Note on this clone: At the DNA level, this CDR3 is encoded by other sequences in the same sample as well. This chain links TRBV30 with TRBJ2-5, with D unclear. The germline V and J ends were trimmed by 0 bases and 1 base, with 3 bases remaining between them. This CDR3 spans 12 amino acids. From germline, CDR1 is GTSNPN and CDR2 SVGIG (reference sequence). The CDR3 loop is CAWSVGQETQYF. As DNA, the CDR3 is TGTGCCTGGAGTGTCGGCCAAGAGACCCAGTACTTC.

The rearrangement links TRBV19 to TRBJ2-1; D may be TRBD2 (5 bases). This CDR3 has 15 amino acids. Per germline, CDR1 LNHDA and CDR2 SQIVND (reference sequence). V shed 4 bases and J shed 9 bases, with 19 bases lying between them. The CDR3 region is CASSRGLIHPVEQFF. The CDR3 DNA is TGTGCCAGTAGTAGAGGACTGATCCATCCGGTTGAGCAGTTCTTC.

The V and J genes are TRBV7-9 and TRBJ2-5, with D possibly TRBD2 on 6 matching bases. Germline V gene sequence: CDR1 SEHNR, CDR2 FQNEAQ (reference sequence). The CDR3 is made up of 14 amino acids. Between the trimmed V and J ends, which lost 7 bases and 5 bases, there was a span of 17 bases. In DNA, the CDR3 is TGTGCCAGCACCCGACGTGGAGGGCAGGAGACCCAGTACTTC. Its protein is CASTRRGGQETQYF.

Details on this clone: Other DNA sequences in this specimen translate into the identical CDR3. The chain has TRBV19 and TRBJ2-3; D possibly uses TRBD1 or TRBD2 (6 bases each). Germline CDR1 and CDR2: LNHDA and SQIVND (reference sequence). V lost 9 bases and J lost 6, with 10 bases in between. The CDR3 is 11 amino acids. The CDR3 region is CASRRGDTQYF. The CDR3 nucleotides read TGTGCCAGCCGGAGGGGGGATACGCAGTATTTT. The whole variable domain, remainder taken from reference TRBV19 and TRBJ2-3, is DGGITQSPKYLFRKEGQNVTLSCEQNLNHDAMYWYRQDPGQGLRLIYYSQIVNDFQKGDIAEGYSVSREKKESFPLTVTSAQKNPTAFYLCASRRGDTQYFGPGTRLTVL.

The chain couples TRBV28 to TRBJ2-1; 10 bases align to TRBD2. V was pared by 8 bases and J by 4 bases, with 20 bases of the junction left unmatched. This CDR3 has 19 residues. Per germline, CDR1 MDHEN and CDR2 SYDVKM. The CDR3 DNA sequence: TGTGCCAGCCCCAGCTCAACGGCCCTAGCGGGAGCGAAGTACAATGAGCAGTTCTTC. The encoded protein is CASPSSTALAGAKYNEQFF.

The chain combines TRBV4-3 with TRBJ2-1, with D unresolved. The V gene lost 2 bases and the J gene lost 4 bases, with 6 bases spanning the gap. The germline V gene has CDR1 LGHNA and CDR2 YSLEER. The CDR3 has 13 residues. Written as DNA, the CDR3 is TGCGCCAGCAGCCAAACATTGTACAATGAGCAGTTCTTC. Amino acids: CASSQTLYNEQFF.

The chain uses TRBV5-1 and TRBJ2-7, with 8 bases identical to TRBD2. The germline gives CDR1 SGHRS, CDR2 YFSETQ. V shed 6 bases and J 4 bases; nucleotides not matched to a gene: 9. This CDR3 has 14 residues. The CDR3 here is CASNGAGDLYEQYF. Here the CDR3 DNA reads TGCGCCAGCAATGGAGCGGGAGACTTGTACGAGCAGTACTTC.

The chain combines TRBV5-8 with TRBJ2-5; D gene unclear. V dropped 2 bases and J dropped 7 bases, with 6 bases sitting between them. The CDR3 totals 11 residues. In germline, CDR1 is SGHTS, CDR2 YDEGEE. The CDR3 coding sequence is TGTGCCAGCAGCTTCTCGCGGACCCAGTACTTC. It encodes CASSFSRTQYF.

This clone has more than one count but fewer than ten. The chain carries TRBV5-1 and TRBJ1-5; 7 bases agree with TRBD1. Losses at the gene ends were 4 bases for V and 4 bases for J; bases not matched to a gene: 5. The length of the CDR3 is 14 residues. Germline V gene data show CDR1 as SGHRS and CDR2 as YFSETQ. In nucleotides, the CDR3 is TGCGCCAGCAGCCCGGGACAGCAAAATCAGCCCCAGCATTTT. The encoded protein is CASSPGQQNQPQHF.

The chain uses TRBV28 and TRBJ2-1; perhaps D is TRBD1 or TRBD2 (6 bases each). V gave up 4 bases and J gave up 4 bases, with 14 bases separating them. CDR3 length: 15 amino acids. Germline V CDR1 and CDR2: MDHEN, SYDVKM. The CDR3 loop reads CASSWGREAYNEQFF. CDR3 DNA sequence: TGTGCCAGCAGTTGGGGGCGGGAAGCGTACAATGAGCAGTTCTTC.